Listed below are T cell receptor beta chains from one sample, sequenced in a study of blood T cell repertoires in COVID-19. Measured with immunoSEQ multiplex PCR; TCRdb has only the in-frame clones, and not every one. The table has roughly 220,000 clones, about nine tenths seen once. Sequencing was performed on PBMCs or T cells enriched from blood (not recorded which). The receptors stem from a woman in her twenties or thirties who had recovered from COVID-19. Both conserved end residues are part of each CDR3. A D gene is named only where the DNA matches it firmly. Expanded clones are given a class, and other clones once, few, many or no size at all.

>TRBJ2-5|.|15|.|TRBV15
TGTGCCACCAGCAGAGACCGAGGAGGGTTGCGGACCCAGTACTTC
CATSRDRGGLRTQYF
>TRBJ2-7|.|12|.|TRBV12-3/TRBV12-4
TGTGCCAGCAGTTTCCAGGTATACGAGCAGTACTTC
CASSFQVYEQYF
>TRBJ1-2|TRBD1|13|.|TRBV12-3/TRBV12-4
TGTGCCAGCAGTTTCTCCGGGACAGGGGGCTACACCTTC
CASSFSGTGGYTF
>TRBJ1-6|.|13|.|TRBV7-2
TGTGCCAGCAGCTCCCGGTCTAATTCACCCCTCCACTTT
CASSSRSNSPLHF
>TRBJ1-4|TRBD1|17|.|TRBV4-1
TGCGCCAGCAGCCAGACGGCAGGGGGGAGGACTAATGAAAAACTGTTTTTT
CASSQTAGGRTNEKLFF
>TRBJ2-2|.|13|.|TRBV6-5
TGTGCCAGCAGTTACCGGAGGGCCGGGGAGCTGTTTTTT
CASSYRRAGELFF
>TRBJ1-3|.|16|once|TRBV3-1/TRBV3-2
TGTGCCAGCAGCCTTGGGGCAACGGGGGCTGGAAACACCATATATTTT
CASSLGATGAGNTIYF
>TRBJ1-2|TRBD1|16|.|TRBV19
TGTGCCAGTAGTATACTCGACTCAGGGGGTATCTATGGCTACACCTTC
CASSILDSGGIYGYTF
>TRBJ1-2|.|18|.|TRBV3-1/TRBV3-2
TGTGCCAGCAGCCAAGAAACCCTGGGAGGACGGCTTAACTATGGCTACACCTTC
CASSQETLGGRLNYGYTF
>TRBJ2-1|TRBD1|15|.|TRBV19
TGTGCCAGTAGTAGGAGGGGACAGGGGGCAGGTGAGCAGTTCTTC
CASSRRGQGAGEQFF
>TRBJ2-3|TRBD2|14|.|TRBV9
TGTGCCAGCCGGCCAGCGGGGGATTCAGATACGCAGTATTTT
CASRPAGDSDTQYF
>TRBJ2-7|.|10|.|TRBV20-1
TGCAGTGTCTTGAGCTACGAGCAGTACTTC
CSVLSYEQYF
>TRBJ1-2|.|15|.|TRBV5-1
TGCGCCAGCAGCTTGGGGACAAGTAATAGCTATGGCTACACCTTC
CASSLGTSNSYGYTF
>TRBJ2-7|.|13|.|TRBV6-5
TGTGCCAGCTCAATACAAATCTCCTACGAGCAGTACTTC
CASSIQISYEQYF
>TRBJ2-1|TRBD1|15|.|TRBV29-1
TGCAGCGTTGAAGATCTCACAGGGGAGACCAATGAGCAGTTCTTC
CSVEDLTGETNEQFF
>TRBJ2-3|TRBD2|19|.|TRBV7-2
TGTGCCAGCAGCATTCGGACTAGCGGGGGGGCCAAGTCAACAGATACGCAGTATTTT
CASSIRTSGGAKSTDTQYF
>TRBJ2-5|.|14|.|TRBV2
TGTGCCAGCAGTGAACAGGGCAGCCAAGAGACCCAGTACTTC
CASSEQGSQETQYF
>TRBJ2-3|.|14|few|TRBV9
TGTGCCAGCAGCGTAGTAGCCCTCACAGATACGCAGTATTTT
CASSVVALTDTQYF
>TRBJ2-5|TRBD2|17|.|TRBV5-1
TGCGCCAGCAGCCACTCCCTAGCGGGAGCGTACCAAGAGACCCAGTACTTC
CASSHSLAGAYQETQYF
>TRBJ1-6|.|15|.|TRBV7-2
TGTGCCAGCACTACCCTGGGGCAGGGAGGATCACCCCTCCACTTT
CASTTLGQGGSPLHF
>TRBJ2-2|.|13|.|TRBV7-9
TGTGCCAGCAGCTTAGTGGGAGCCGGGGAGCTGTTTTTT
CASSLVGAGELFF
>TRBJ1-1|TRBD1|15|.|TRBV18
TGTGCCAGCTCACCGCGGGGGGACAGGAACACTGAAGCTTTCTTT
CASSPRGDRNTEAFF
>TRBJ2-5|TRBD1|16|.|TRBV14
TGTGCCAGCAGCCAAGAGGCAGACAGGGGGCTCGAGACCCAGTACTTC
CASSQEADRGLETQYF
>TRBJ1-5|.|15|few|TRBV5-3
TGTGCCAGAAGCCCCCGGACAGCGTACAATCAGCCCCAGCATTTT
CARSPRTAYNQPQHF
>TRBJ2-1|TRBD2|15|.|TRBV5-1
TGCGCCAGCAGCTGGGCTAGCGGGGGGGAGAATGAGCAGTTCTTC
CASSWASGGENEQFF
>TRBJ2-3|.|16|.|TRBV5-1
TGCGCCAGCAGCTTGGCCCGGACAGTTAACACAGATACGCAGTATTTT
CASSLARTVNTDTQYF
>TRBJ2-1|TRBD1|16|.|TRBV20-1
TGCAGTGCTAGTCCTCCCCGGGACAGGGAATTCCATGAGCAGTTCTTC
CSASPPRDREFHEQFF
>TRBJ1-2|TRBD1|20|once|TRBV4-1
TGCGCCAGCAGCCAAGATCGGGTGGGGGACAGGGGGCCCTACAACTATGGCTACACCTTC
CASSQDRVGDRGPYNYGYTF
>TRBJ1-1|.|15|.|TRBV11-2
TGTGCCAGCAGCTTAGCAACAGGGAGGGAAACTGAAGCTTTCTTT
CASSLATGRETEAFF
>TRBJ2-4|TRBD1|15|.|TRBV19
TGTGCCTCAGGAAGTTCCGGGACAGCGGAATTCATTCAGTACTTC
CASGSSGTAEFIQYF
>TRBJ2-7|.|12|once|TRBV28
TGTGCCAGCAGACCCACGGGGTACGAGCAGTACTTC
CASRPTGYEQYF
>TRBJ2-2|TRBD2|16|.|TRBV7-6
TGTGCCAGCAGCTCCTTACTCGGGGGAGGGGCCGGGGAGCTGTTTTTT
CASSSLLGGGAGELFF
>TRBJ2-7|.|14|.|TRBV11-3
TGTGCCAGCAGCTTATTTGGACAGCTCTACGAGCAGTACTTC
CASSLFGQLYEQYF
>TRBJ2-5|TRBD1|17|.|TRBV18
TGTGCCAGCTCACCAAATAAACGACAGGGAACCCAAGAGACCCAGTACTTC
CASSPNKRQGTQETQYF
>TRBJ2-2|TRBD2|15|.|TRBV5-4
TGTGCCAGCAGCTTGGCGGGACTAGCGGCGGGGGAGCTGTTTTTT
CASSLAGLAAGELFF
>TRBJ2-1|.|12|.|TRBV25-1
TGTGCCAGCAGCGGGGAAGCCAATGAGCAGTTCTTC
CASSGEANEQFF
>TRBJ1-2|TRBD1|14|.|TRBV5-4
TGTGCCAGCAGCTCCCGGACAGGGCGAGATGGCTACACCTTC
CASSSRTGRDGYTF
>TRBJ1-1|.|14|.|TRBV5-1
TGCGCCAGCAGCTTGGCCGAGGGAGTGACTGAAGCTTTCTTT
CASSLAEGVTEAFF
>TRBJ2-7|TRBD2|13|.|TRBV5-1
TGCGCCAGCAGCGCGGACCGGACTAGCCTGTCTTACTTC
CASSADRTSLSYF
>TRBJ1-2|TRBD1|15|.|TRBV19
TGTGCCAGTAGTAAGGCCCTGGACAGGTTATATGGCTACACCTTC
CASSKALDRLYGYTF
>TRBJ2-7|TRBD2|15|.|TRBV5-4
TGTGCCAGCAGCCTGGGACTAGCGGGGGCCTACGAGCAGTACTTC
CASSLGLAGAYEQYF
>TRBJ1-5|.|14|.|TRBV6-5
TGTGCCAGTACAGGTCTATCTGGCAATCAGCCCCAGCATTTT
CASTGLSGNQPQHF
>TRBJ2-3|TRBD2|13|.|TRBV2
TGTGCCAGCGGGCGGGGGACCCAGGGTACGCAGTATTTT
CASGRGTQGTQYF
>TRBJ1-5|TRBD1|18|.|TRBV15
TGTGCCACCAGCAGGTACTCGGGACAGGGGACTAGCAATCAGCCCCAGCATTTT
CATSRYSGQGTSNQPQHF
>TRBJ2-1|.|12|.|TRBV5-4
TGTGCCAGCAGCTTAGACATCAATGAGCAGTTCTTC
CASSLDINEQFF
>TRBJ1-1|TRBD1|15|.|TRBV15
TGTGCCACCAGCAGAGATACGCGGGGACAGGCCGAAGCTTTCTTT
CATSRDTRGQAEAFF
>TRBJ2-2|TRBD1|13|.|TRBV5-1
TGCGCCAGCAGCAGACAGGGCGGCGGGGAGCTGTTTTTT
CASSRQGGGELFF
>TRBJ2-7|.|11|.|TRBV19
TGTGCCAGTGGGCCCGCCTACGAGCAGTACTTC
CASGPAYEQYF
>TRBJ2-1|TRBD2|16|.|TRBV4-3
TGCGCCAGCAGCCAAGGGGGCGGGGGGGCTTTTGGCGAGCAGTTCTTC
CASSQGGGGAFGEQFF
>TRBJ1-2|.|12|.|TRBV5-1
TGCGCCACCACAGACTCCGGGAGAGGCTACACCTTC
CATTDSGRGYTF
>TRBJ1-2|.|14|once|TRBV19
TGTGCCAGTAGTACCATGACAGCCTGGTATGGCTACACCTTC
CASSTMTAWYGYTF
>TRBJ2-7|.|14|.|TRBV3-1/TRBV3-2
TGTGCCAGCAGCCAAAACAGGGCTAGGTACGAGCAGTACTTC
CASSQNRARYEQYF
>TRBJ2-2|TRBD1|14|.|TRBV24-1
TGTGCCACCAGAGACAGGGATGGCACCGGGGAGCTGTTTTTT
CATRDRDGTGELFF
>TRBJ2-3|TRBD2|17|once|TRBV6-2/TRBV6-3
TGTGCCAGCAGTTACGAGTTCCGGGGAGGGAGCACAGATACGCAGTATTTT
CASSYEFRGGSTDTQYF
>TRBJ2-7|.|13|.|TRBV7-6
TGTGCCAGCAGCTTAACCAGTTCCTACGAGCAGTACTTC
CASSLTSSYEQYF
>TRBJ2-1|.|13|.|TRBV4-1
TGCGCCAGCAGCCAAGGGGCGTACAATGAGCAGTTCTTC
CASSQGAYNEQFF
>TRBJ1-1|.|13|.|TRBV7-3
TGTGCCAGCAGCCCCTCGGGGGGGCCTGAAGCTTTCTTT
CASSPSGGPEAFF
>TRBJ2-7|.|14|.|TRBV29-1
TGCAGCGTTGAAGACCGGACTTCCTCCTACGAGCAGTACTTC
CSVEDRTSSYEQYF
>TRBJ2-2|TRBD1|16|few|TRBV7-3
TGTGCCAGCAGCTTCAACGGACAGGCGAACACCGGGGAGCTGTTTTTT
CASSFNGQANTGELFF
>TRBJ1-1|.|16|many|TRBV24-1
TGTGCCACCAGTGATAATGGGACTCGGGAGAACACTGAAGCTTTCTTT
CATSDNGTRENTEAFF